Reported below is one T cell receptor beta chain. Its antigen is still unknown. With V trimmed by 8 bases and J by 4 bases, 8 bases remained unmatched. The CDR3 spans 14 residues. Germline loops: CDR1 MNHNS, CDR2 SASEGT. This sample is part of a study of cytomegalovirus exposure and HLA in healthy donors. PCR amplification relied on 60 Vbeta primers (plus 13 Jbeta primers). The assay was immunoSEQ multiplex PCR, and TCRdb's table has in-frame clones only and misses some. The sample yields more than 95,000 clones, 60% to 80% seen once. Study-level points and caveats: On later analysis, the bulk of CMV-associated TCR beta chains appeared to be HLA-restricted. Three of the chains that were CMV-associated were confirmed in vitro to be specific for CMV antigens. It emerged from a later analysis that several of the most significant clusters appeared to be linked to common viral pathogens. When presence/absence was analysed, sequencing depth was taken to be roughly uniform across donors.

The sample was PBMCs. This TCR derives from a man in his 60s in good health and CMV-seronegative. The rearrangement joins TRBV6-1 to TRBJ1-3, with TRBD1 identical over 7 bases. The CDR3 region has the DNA TGTGCCAGCCTCTCTACAGGGGACGGAAACACCATATATTTT. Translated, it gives CASLSTGDGNTIYF.